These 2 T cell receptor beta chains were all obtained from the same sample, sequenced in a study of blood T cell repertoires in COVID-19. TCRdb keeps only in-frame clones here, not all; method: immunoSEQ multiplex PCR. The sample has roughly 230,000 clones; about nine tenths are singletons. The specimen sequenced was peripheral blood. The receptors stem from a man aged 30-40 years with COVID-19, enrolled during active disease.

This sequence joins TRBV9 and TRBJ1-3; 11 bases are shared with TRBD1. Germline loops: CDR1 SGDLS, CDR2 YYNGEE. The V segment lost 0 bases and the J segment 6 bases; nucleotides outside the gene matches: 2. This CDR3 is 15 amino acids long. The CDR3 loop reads CASSVGTGGLNTIYF. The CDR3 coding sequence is TGTGCCAGCAGCGTAGGGACAGGGGGCCTAAACACCATATATTTT.

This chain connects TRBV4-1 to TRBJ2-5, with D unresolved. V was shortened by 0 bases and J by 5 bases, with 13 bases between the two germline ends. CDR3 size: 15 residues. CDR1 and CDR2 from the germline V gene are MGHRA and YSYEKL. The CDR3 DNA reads TGCGCCAGCAGCCAAGATCCCATCCCGAGGGAGACCCAGTACTTC. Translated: CASSQDPIPRETQYF.